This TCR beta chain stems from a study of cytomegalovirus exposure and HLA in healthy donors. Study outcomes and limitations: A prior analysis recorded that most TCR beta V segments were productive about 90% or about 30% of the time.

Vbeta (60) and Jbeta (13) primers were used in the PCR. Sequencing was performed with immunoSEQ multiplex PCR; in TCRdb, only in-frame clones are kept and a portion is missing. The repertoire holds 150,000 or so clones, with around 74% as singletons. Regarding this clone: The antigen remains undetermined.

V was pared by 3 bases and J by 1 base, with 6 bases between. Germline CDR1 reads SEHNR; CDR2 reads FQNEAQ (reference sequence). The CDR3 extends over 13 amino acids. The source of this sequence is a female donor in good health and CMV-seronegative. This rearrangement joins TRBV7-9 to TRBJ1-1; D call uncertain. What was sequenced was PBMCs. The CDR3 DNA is TGTGCCAGCAGCTTCACCGGGAACACTGAAGCTTTCTTT. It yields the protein CASSFTGNTEAFF.